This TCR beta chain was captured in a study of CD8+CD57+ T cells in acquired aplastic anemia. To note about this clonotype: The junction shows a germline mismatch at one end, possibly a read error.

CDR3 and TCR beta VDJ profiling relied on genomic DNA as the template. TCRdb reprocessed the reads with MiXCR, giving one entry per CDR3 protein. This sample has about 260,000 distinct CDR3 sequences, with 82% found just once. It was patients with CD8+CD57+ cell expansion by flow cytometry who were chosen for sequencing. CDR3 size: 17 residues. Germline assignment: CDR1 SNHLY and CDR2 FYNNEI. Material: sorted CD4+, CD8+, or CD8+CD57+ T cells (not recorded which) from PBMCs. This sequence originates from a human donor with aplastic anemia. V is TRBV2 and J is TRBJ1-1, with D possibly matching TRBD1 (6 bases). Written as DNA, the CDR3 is TGTGCCAGCGGGGGGGGGGGCACAGATACGCAGTATTCTGGCCCAGGCTTT. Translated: CASGGGGTDTQYSGPGF.